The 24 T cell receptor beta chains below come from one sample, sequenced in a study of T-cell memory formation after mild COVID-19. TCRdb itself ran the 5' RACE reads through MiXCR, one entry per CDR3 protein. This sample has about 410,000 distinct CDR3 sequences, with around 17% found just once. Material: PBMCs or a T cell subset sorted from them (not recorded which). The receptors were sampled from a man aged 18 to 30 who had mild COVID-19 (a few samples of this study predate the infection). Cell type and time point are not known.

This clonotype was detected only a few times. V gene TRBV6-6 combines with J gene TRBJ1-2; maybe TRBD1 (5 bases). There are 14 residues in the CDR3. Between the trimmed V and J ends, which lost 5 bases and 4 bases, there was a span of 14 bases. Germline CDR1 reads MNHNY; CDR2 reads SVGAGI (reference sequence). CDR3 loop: CASSALRDGYGYTF. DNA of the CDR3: TGTGCCAGCAGTGCACTCAGGGACGGCTATGGCTACACCTTC.

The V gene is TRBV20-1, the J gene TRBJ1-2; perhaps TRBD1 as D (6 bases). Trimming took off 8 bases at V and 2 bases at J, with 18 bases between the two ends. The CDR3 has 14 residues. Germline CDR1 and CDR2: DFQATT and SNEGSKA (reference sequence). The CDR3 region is CSPMGADLNYGYTF. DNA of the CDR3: TGCAGTCCCATGGGGGCAGATCTCAACTATGGCTACACCTTC.

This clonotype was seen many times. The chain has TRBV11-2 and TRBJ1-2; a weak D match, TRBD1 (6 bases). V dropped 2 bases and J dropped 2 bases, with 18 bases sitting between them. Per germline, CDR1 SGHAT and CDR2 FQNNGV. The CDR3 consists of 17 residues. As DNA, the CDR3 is TGTGCCAGCAGCTTATTATCCCCCCGGACAGCCAACTATGGCTACACCTTC. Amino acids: CASSLLSPRTANYGYTF.

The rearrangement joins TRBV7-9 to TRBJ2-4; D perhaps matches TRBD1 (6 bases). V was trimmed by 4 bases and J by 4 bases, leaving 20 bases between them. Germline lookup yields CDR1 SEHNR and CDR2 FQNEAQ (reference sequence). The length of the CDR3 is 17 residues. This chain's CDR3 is CASSSGFVDSLKNIQYF. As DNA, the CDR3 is TGTGCCAGCAGCTCAGGATTTGTGGACAGCCTAAAAAACATTCAGTACTTC.

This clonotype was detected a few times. The CDR3 nucleotides are TGTGCCAGCAGCCGGGGGATTCGTGCTAGCGGGGCGCCATCCTACAATGAGCAGTTCTTC. Translating it yields CASSRGIRASGAPSYNEQFF. The V and J genes are TRBV3-1 and TRBJ2-1; TRBD2 agrees at 9 bases. Germline CDR1 is LGHDT and CDR2 is YNNKEL (reference sequence). The CDR3 has 20 amino acids. V shed 4 bases, J shed 1 base, and the junction held 17 bases outside the gene matches.

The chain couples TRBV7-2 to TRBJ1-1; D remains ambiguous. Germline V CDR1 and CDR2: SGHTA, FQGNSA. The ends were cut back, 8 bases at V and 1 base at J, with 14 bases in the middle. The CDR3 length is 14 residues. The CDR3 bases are TGTGCCAGCGTGTCGCTTTTGGGGAACACTGAAGCTTTCTTT. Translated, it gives CASVSLLGNTEAFF.

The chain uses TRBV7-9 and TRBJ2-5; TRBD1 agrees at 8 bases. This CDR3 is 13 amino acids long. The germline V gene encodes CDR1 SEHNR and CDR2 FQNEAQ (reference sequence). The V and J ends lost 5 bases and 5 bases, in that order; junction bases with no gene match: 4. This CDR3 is CASSQTGVETQYF. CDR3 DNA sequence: TGTGCCAGCAGCCAGACAGGGGTGGAGACCCAGTACTTC.

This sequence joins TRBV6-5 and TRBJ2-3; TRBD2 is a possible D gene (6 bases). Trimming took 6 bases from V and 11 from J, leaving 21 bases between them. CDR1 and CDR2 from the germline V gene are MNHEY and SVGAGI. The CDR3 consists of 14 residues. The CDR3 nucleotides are TGTGCCAGCAGGTCCGGGAGCCTAGCTATGGGGCAGTATTTT. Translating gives CASRSGSLAMGQYF.

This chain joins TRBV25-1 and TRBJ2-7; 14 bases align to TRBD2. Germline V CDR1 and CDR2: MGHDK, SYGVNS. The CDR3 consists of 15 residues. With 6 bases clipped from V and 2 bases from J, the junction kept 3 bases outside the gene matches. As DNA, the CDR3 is TGTGCCAGCAGGGCGGGACTAGCGGGGGCCTACGAGCAGTACTTC. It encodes CASRAGLAGAYEQYF.

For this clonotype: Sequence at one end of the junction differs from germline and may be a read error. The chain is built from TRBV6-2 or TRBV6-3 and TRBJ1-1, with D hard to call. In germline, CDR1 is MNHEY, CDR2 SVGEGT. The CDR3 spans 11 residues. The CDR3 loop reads CASSYATEAFF. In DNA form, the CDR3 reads TGTGCCAGCAGTTACGCCACTGAGGCTTTCTTT.

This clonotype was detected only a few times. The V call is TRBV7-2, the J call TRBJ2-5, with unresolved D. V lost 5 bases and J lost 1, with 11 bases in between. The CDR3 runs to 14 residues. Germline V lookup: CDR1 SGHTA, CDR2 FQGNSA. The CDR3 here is CASSIGVVQETQYF. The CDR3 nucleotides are TGTGCCAGCAGCATAGGCGTAGTCCAAGAGACCCAGTACTTC.

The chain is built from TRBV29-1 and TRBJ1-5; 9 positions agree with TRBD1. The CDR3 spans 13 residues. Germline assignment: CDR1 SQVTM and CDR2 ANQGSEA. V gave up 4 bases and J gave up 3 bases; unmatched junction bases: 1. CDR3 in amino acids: CSVGDRVNQPQHF. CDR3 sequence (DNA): TGCAGCGTTGGGGACAGGGTCAATCAGCCCCAGCATTTT.

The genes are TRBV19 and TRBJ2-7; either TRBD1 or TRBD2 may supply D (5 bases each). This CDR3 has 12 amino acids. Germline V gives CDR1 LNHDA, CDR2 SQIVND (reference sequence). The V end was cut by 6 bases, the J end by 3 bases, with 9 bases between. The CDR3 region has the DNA TGTGCCAGTAGCCGGGACCTCTACGAGCAGTACTTC. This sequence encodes CASSRDLYEQYF.

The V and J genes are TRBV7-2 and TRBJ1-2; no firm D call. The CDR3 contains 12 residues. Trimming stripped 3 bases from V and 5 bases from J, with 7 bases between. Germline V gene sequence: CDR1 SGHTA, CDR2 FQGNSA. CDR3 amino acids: CASSFTVYGYTF. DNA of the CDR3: TGTGCCAGCAGCTTTACTGTATATGGCTACACCTTC.

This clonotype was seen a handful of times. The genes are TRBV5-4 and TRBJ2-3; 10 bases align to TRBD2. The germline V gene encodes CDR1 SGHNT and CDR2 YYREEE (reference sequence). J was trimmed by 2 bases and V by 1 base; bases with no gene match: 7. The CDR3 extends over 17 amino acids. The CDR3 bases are TGTGCCAGCAGCTTGAGTACTAGCGGGGCCTACACAGATACGCAGTATTTT. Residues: CASSLSTSGAYTDTQYF. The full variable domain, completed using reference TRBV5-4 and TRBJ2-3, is ETGVTQSPTHLIKTRGQQVTLRCSSQSGHNTVSWYQQALGQGPQFIFQYYREEENGRGNFPPRFSGLQFPNYSSELNVNALELDDSALYLCASSLSTSGAYTDTQYFGPGTRLTVL.

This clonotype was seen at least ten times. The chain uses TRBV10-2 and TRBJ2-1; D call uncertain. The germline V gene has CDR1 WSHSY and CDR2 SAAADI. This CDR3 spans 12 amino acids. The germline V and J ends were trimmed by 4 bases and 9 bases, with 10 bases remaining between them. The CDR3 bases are TGCGCCAGCAGTGCTGGTTATGTTGAGCAGTTCTTC. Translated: CASSAGYVEQFF.

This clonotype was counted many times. The CDR3 sequence: CASTDRAGNTIYF. CDR3 DNA sequence: TGCGCCAGCACTGACAGGGCTGGAAACACCATATATTTT. This sequence joins TRBV10-2 and TRBJ1-3; TRBD1 agrees at 7 bases. Germline V gene lookup returns CDR1 WSHSY and CDR2 SAAADI. The CDR3 is 13 residues long. V lost 7 bases and J lost 2; bases outside the gene matches: 2.

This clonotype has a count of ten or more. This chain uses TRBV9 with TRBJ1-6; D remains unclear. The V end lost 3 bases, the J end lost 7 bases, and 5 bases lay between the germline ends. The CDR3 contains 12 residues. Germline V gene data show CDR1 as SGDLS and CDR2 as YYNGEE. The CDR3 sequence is CASSDRNSPLHF. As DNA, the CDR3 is TGTGCCAGCAGCGACAGAAATTCACCCCTCCACTTT.

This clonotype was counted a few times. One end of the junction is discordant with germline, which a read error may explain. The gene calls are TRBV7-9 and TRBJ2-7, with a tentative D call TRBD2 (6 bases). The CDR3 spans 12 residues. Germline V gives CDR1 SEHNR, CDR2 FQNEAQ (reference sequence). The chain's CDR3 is CASSLGQGLVKF. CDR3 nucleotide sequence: TGTGCCAGCAGCTTGGGGCAGGGACTTGTCAAATTC.

CDR3 region: CASSVEIQDLSGANVLTF. CDR3 nucleotide sequence: TGTGCCAGCAGCGTAGAGATACAGGATCTCTCTGGGGCCAACGTCCTGACTTTC. The V and J genes are TRBV9 and TRBJ2-6; tentative D call: TRBD1 (5 bases). The V and J ends lost 0 bases and 0 bases respectively, with 13 bases between them. From germline, CDR1 is SGDLS and CDR2 YYNGEE. CDR3 length: 18 residues.

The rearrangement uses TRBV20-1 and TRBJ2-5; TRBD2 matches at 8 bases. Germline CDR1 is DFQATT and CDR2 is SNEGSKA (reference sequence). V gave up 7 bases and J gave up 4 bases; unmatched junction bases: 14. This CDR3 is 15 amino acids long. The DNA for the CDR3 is TGCAGTGTTCAGAGAAACAGCGGGGGTCGAGAGACCCAGTACTTC. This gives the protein CSVQRNSGGRETQYF.

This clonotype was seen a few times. Written as DNA, the CDR3 is TGCGCCAGCAGCTTGGCCAGCGTCACTGAAGCTTTCTTT. Amino acid sequence: CASSLASVTEAFF. The rearrangement uses TRBV5-1 and TRBJ1-1; no definite D call. Trimming removed 0 bases from V and 4 bases from J, with 7 bases in between. Germline-derived CDR1 and CDR2 are SGHRS and YFSETQ. CDR3 length equals 13 residues.

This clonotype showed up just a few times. The CDR3 loop is CASSSGTASYEQYV. The CDR3 DNA follows: TGTGCCAGCAGTTCCGGGACAGCCTCCTACGAGCAGTACGTC. The J gene is TRBJ2-7, the V gene TRBV6-2 or TRBV6-3; 7 bases are shared with TRBD1. Per the germline V gene, CDR1 is MNHEY and CDR2 is SVGEGT. The CDR3 runs 14 residues. V was clipped by 4 bases and J by 0 bases; unmatched bases: 3.

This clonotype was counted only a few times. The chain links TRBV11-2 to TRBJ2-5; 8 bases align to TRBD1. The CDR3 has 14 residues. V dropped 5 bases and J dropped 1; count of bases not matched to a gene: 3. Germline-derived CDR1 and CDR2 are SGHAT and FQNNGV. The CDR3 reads CASSPGQAQETQYF. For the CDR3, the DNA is TGTGCCAGCAGCCCGGGACAGGCCCAAGAGACCCAGTACTTC.